A few counts support the clone carrying this TCR beta chain. What it recognizes is unknown. This sample is part of a study of cytomegalovirus exposure and HLA in healthy donors. Points from the study as a whole: By a later analysis, the bulk of CMV-associated TCR beta chains appeared HLA-restricted. An analysis done earlier found most TCR beta V segments productive about 87% or about 30% of the time.

Primers included in the PCR were 60 Vbeta and 13 Jbeta primers. The protocol was immunoSEQ multiplex PCR, while the TCRdb copy is restricted to in-frame clones and leaves out a portion. In the table there are fewer than 200,000 clones, about 85% of which are singletons. The clonotype originates from a young man in good health and CMV-seropositive. Specimen: PBMCs.

CDR3 sequence reads: CASSYGLRQYSYEQYV. The CDR3 coding sequence is TGTGCCAGCAGCTATGGCCTGCGACAGTACTCCTACGAGCAGTACGTC. The chain combines TRBV5-6 with TRBJ2-7; TRBD1 is a possible D gene (5 bases). CDR3 size: 16 residues. From germline, CDR1 is SGHDT and CDR2 YYEEEE. Trimming took 3 bases from V and 0 from J, leaving 16 bases between them.